These 10 T cell receptor beta chains share one sample of origin, sequenced in a study of blood T cell repertoires in COVID-19. Sequencing used immunoSEQ multiplex PCR; TCRdb keeps in-frame clones, though not all of them. Of some 44,000 clones listed, approximately 90% are singletons. Sequenced input: peripheral blood. The source of these receptors is a man in his fifties or sixties with active COVID-19.

The chain uses TRBV5-5 and TRBJ1-3; maybe TRBD1 (6 bases). Germline CDR1 and CDR2: SGHKS and YYEKEE (reference sequence). This CDR3 has 14 residues. Between the trimmed V and J ends, which lost 2 bases and 3 bases, there was a span of 9 bases. The CDR3 reads CASSLGRGGNTIYF. The CDR3 DNA is TGTGCCAGCAGCTTAGGCAGGGGTGGAAACACCATATATTTT. Full variable domain (outside the CDR3, taken from reference TRBV5-5 and TRBJ1-3): DAGVTQSPTHLIKTRGQQVTLRCSPISGHKSVSWYQQVLGQGPQFIFQYYEKEERGRGNFPDRFSARQFPNYSSELNVNALLLGDSALYLCASSLGRGGNTIYFGEGSWLTVV.

The chain has TRBV28 and TRBJ1-2, with 8 bases fitting TRBD1. V lost 6 bases to trimming and J lost 4 bases; unmatched junction nucleotides: 4. CDR1 is MDHEN and CDR2 is SYDVKM in the germline V gene. The CDR3 is made up of 13 amino acids. CDR3 coding DNA: TGTGCCAGCAGCCCAGGGGGCGGCTATGGCTACACCTTC. This encodes CASSPGGGYGYTF.

The chain recombines TRBV5-1 with TRBJ1-1; weak D call: TRBD1 (6 bases). The ends were cut back, 0 bases at V and 2 bases at J, with 14 bases in the middle. The CDR3 spans 16 residues. Germline CDR1 is SGHRS and CDR2 is YFSETQ. The CDR3 sequence: CASSLVGGGGNTEAFF. The CDR3 nucleotides read TGCGCCAGCAGCTTGGTAGGCGGGGGCGGTAACACTGAAGCTTTCTTT.

The rearrangement uses TRBV4-2 and TRBJ1-1; D unresolved. Germline lookup yields CDR1 LGHNA and CDR2 YNFKEQ. Between the trimmed V and J ends, which lost 1 base and 6 bases, there was a span of 12 bases. The length of the CDR3 is 14 residues. CDR3 protein: CASSQGGGPPEAFF. The CDR3 DNA sequence: TGTGCCAGCAGCCAAGGGGGAGGGCCTCCTGAAGCTTTCTTT.

V gene TRBV4-1 combines with J gene TRBJ2-5; TRBD2 agrees at 9 bases. V lost 1 base, J lost 5 bases, and 14 bases stayed unmatched. Per germline, CDR1 MGHRA and CDR2 YSYEKL. This CDR3 is built from 18 residues. CDR3 in DNA: TGCGCCAGCAGCCAAGCCCAGCCGGGACTAGCATCCGCGGAGACCCAGTACTTC. As protein: CASSQAQPGLASAETQYF.

This clone occurred once. The chain links TRBV7-9 to TRBJ1-4; D not resolved. This CDR3 comprises 14 residues. Trimming took 5 bases from V and 10 from J, leaving 17 bases between them. The V gene's germline CDR1 is SEHNR and CDR2 FQNEAQ (reference sequence). The CDR3, as DNA: TGTGCCAGCAGCCAGGCCGGGTGGGGAGGAAAACTGTTTTTT. Translating it yields CASSQAGWGGKLFF.

This clone appeared a single time. V and J are TRBV19 and TRBJ2-2; tentatively, D is TRBD2 (5 bases). The CDR3 is made up of 14 amino acids. Germline CDR1 LNHDA, CDR2 SQIVND (reference sequence). The V end was cut by 3 bases, the J end by 4 bases, with 9 bases between. The CDR3 region has the DNA TGTGCCAGTAGTATTCGGGCGGGCACCGGGGAGCTGTTTTTT. Translation gives CASSIRAGTGELFF. Full variable domain (missing parts from reference TRBV19 and TRBJ2-2): DGGITQSPKYLFRKEGQNVTLSCEQNLNHDAMYWYRQDPGQGLRLIYYSQIVNDFQKGDIAEGYSVSREKKESFPLTVTSAQKNPTAFYLCASSIRAGTGELFFGEGSRLTVL.

The rearrangement links TRBV5-1 to TRBJ2-2; D gene ambiguous. The CDR3 runs to 15 residues. Germline values: CDR1 SGHRS, CDR2 YFSETQ. The germline V and J ends were trimmed by 0 bases and 5 bases, with 11 bases remaining between them. The CDR3 DNA follows: TGCGCCAGCAGCTTGGCTGTCAGGTCAACCGGGGAGCTGTTTTTT. Translated, it gives CASSLAVRSTGELFF.

This clone was detected only a few times. This rearrangement joins TRBV7-9 to TRBJ2-7; D not resolved. The V end lost 3 bases, the J end lost 0 bases, and 3 bases lay between the germline ends. The CDR3 length is 12 residues. Germline V lookup: CDR1 SEHNR, CDR2 FQNEAQ (reference sequence). CDR3 DNA: TGTGCCAGCAGCTTCAGCTCCTACGAGCAGTACTTC. Translating gives CASSFSSYEQYF.

CDR3 nucleotides: TGTGCCAGCAGCTCAACGGGATCCGAGCAGTACTTC. Protein: CASSSTGSEQYF. The chain couples TRBV27 to TRBJ2-7; a possible D gene is TRBD2 (5 bases). The germline V gene has CDR1 MNHEY and CDR2 SMNVEV (reference sequence). Trimming took 6 bases from V and 6 from J, leaving 12 bases between them. The CDR3 is made up of 12 amino acids.